This T cell receptor (beta chain) was documented in a study of blood T cell repertoires in COVID-19. Study-level information: The samples span acute and convalescent COVID-19 from the United States, Italy and Spain. In each case, the material was cDNA or gDNA derived from T cells, B-cell-depleted T cells, or PBMCs.

The junction had 13 bases not matched to a gene; V was cut back by 0 bases and J by 5 bases. Germline loops: CDR1 SGDLS, CDR2 YYNGEE. This CDR3 is 18 amino acids long. The repertoire was sequenced with immunoSEQ multiplex PCR; TCRdb's copy has only in-frame clones and lacks some. This sample yields over 45,000 clones, of which 88% are seen a single time; 7.5% to 8.5% belongs to the top ten. This TCR was sampled from a man aged 55 to 70 with active COVID-19. The specimen was peripheral blood. The chain links TRBV9 to TRBJ2-3, with 9 bases that match TRBD2. Written as DNA, the CDR3 is TGTGCCAGCAGCGTAGCCAACCCTGGCGGGAGGGCCGAAGATACGCAGTATTTT. This encodes CASSVANPGGRAEDTQYF.